This entry lists 26 T cell receptor beta chains sequenced from one sample in a study of T-cell reconstitution after alpha-beta-depleted transplantation in children (dated by TCRdb to the mid-2010s). The method was PCR. These reads were obtained on an Illumina HiSeq 2500. TCR library preparation used molecular barcoding, with unique molecular identifiers applied to normalize quantification of the TCRbeta repertoire. TCRdb trimmed public reads at Q25 via fastp, called clones via MiXCR and kept in-frame beta chains. Each CDR3 protein gets just one entry, which takes the most common genes and DNA from the rows behind it. This sample is represented by about 980,000 distinct CDR3 sequences; about 29% of them were singletons. The ten most abundant clones make up roughly 31% of the sample. Taken with the paper, the label for treatment or condition translates to: allogeneic hematopoietic cell transplantation with graft depleted of TCRalphabeta T cells and CD19 B cells.

The sample was PBMCs, mostly from graft donor cells, taken 360 days after TCRalphabeta/CD19-depleted stem cell transplant. The receptors were sampled from a boy in the first two years of life who had a stem cell transplant for SCID, so the T cells may come from the graft donor.

The V gene is TRBV12-3 or TRBV12-4, the J gene TRBJ2-5, with 12 bases identical to TRBD2. This CDR3 has 15 residues. With V trimmed by 4 bases and J by 5 bases, 5 bases remained unmatched. Here the CDR3 reads CASSSSGLAGETQYF. The CDR3 DNA follows: TGTGCCAGCAGTTCCAGCGGACTAGCGGGGGAGACCCAGTACTTC.

The table lists this clonotype with many counts. The chain links TRBV27 to TRBJ1-1; D unclear. The germline V gene encodes CDR1 MNHEY and CDR2 SMNVEV (reference sequence). The CDR3 consists of 14 residues. Trimming stripped 2 bases from V and 0 bases from J, with 7 bases between. CDR3 DNA: TGTGCCAGCAGTTTAAACATCATGAACACTGAAGCTTTCTTT. Its translation is CASSLNIMNTEAFF.

Only a few counts were recorded for this clonotype. CDR3 in DNA: TGTGCCAGCGCCTGGAGTCAGGGTAGTAGTGAGCAGTTCTTC. This encodes CASAWSQGSSEQFF. The chain is built from TRBV6-1 and TRBJ2-1; D perhaps matches TRBD1 (5 bases). From germline, CDR1 is MNHNS and CDR2 SASEGT. This CDR3 is 14 amino acids long. V was trimmed by 8 bases and J by 9 bases, leaving 20 bases between them.

This clonotype has more than one count but fewer than ten. This chain uses TRBV20-1 with TRBJ2-2; D may be TRBD1 or TRBD2 (5 bases each). Looked up from germline, CDR1 is DFQATT and CDR2 is SNEGSKA (reference sequence). The CDR3 consists of 13 residues. Trimming left V 3 bases short and J 7 bases short, with 12 bases between. The CDR3 DNA reads TGCAGTGCTAGTCTTGGGGCGGGCGGGGAGCTGTTTTTT. It is translated as CSASLGAGGELFF.

This clonotype occurred a few times. The rearrangement links TRBV7-8 to TRBJ1-5; D is ambiguous. V dropped 4 bases and J dropped 3 bases, with 7 bases sitting between them. Per the germline V gene, CDR1 is SGHVS and CDR2 is FQNEAQ. CDR3 length equals 13 residues. The CDR3 DNA is TGTGCCAGCAGCTGGCAGAACAATCAGCCCCAGCATTTT. Residues: CASSWQNNQPQHF.

The J gene is TRBJ2-1, the V gene TRBV6-5, with 11 positions matching TRBD1. With 4 bases clipped from V and 6 bases from J, the junction kept 5 bases outside the gene matches. The CDR3 runs to 15 residues. From germline, CDR1 is MNHEY and CDR2 SVGAGI. CDR3 nucleotide sequence: TGTGCCAGCAGTTGGACAGGGGGCGCTGGCAATGAGCAGTTCTTC. This sequence encodes CASSWTGGAGNEQFF.

The chain has TRBV27 and TRBJ2-1; D call uncertain. V lost 1 base, J lost 9 bases, and 13 bases lay in between. The germline CDR1 and CDR2 sequences are MNHEY and SMNVEV (reference sequence). The CDR3 runs to 14 residues. The CDR3, as DNA: TGTGCCAGCAGTTTATTACTCGCCACGGGTGAGCAGTTCTTC. It translates to CASSLLLATGEQFF.

The chain joins TRBV28 to TRBJ1-4, with 7 bases lining up with TRBD1. J was trimmed by 8 bases and V by 5 bases; bases with no gene match: 11. CDR3 length equals 15 residues. Germline V gives CDR1 MDHEN, CDR2 SYDVKM. In DNA, the CDR3 is TGTGCCAGCAGTGTGCCGGGGACAGCGGGGGAAAAACTGTTTTTT. It yields the protein CASSVPGTAGEKLFF. The full variable domain, its missing parts supplied by reference TRBV28 and TRBJ1-4, is DVKVTQSSRYLVKRTGEKVFLECVQDMDHENMFWYRQDPGLGLRLIYFSYDVKMKEKGDIPEGYSVSREKKERFSLILESASTNQTSMYLCASSVPGTAGEKLFFGSGTQLSVL.

The rearrangement uses TRBV10-3 and TRBJ1-2; 7 nucleotides agree with TRBD1. J lost 2 bases, V lost 2 bases, and 2 bases had no gene match. CDR1 and CDR2 (germline): ENHRY, SYGVKD. The CDR3 covers 14 residues. This CDR3 is CAISEGQANYGYTF. Here the CDR3 DNA reads TGTGCCATCAGTGAGGGACAGGCAAACTATGGCTACACCTTC.

V usage is TRBV28 and J usage is TRBJ2-1; TRBD1 matches 8 bases. The CDR3 sequence is 16 residues long. V gave up 6 bases and J gave up 2 bases; unmatched junction bases: 9. The germline CDR1 and CDR2 sequences are MDHEN and SYDVKM. The CDR3 is CASRRSGGSPYNEQFF. The CDR3 DNA reads as TGTGCCAGCAGGCGCTCAGGGGGCTCTCCCTACAATGAGCAGTTCTTC.

This clonotype was seen more than once but under ten times. The chain couples TRBV4-2 to TRBJ1-2, with 8 bases lining up with TRBD1. J was trimmed by 8 bases and V by 3 bases; bases with no gene match: 14. This CDR3 is 16 amino acids long. Germline CDR1 is LGHNA and CDR2 is YNFKEQ. In nucleotides, the CDR3 is TGTGCCAGCAGCCAGGTGACGCTTCAGGGGGCTCGCGGCTACACCTTC. This translates into CASSQVTLQGARGYTF.

The table lists this clonotype with a few counts. The rearrangement links TRBV5-6 to TRBJ2-5, with TRBD1 identical over 7 bases. The CDR3 runs 17 residues. Germline V CDR1 and CDR2: SGHDT, YYEEEE. J gave up 5 bases and V 2 bases, and 15 bases lay outside the gene matches. CDR3 sequence reads: CASSFWPKMTGRETQYF. CDR3 bases: TGTGCCAGCAGCTTTTGGCCCAAAATGACAGGGCGGGAGACCCAGTACTTC.

The rearrangement joins TRBV5-1 to TRBJ2-1; unclear D gene. The CDR3 spans 14 residues. The germline V and J ends were trimmed by 1 base and 1 base, with 6 bases remaining between them. CDR1 is SGHRS and CDR2 is YFSETQ in the germline V gene. DNA for the CDR3: TGCGCCAGCAGCTTGAAACGGTCCTACAATGAGCAGTTCTTC. It translates to CASSLKRSYNEQFF.

About this clonotype itself: A single base separates this from a much larger clone, so it may be a read error. This chain connects TRBV12-3 or TRBV12-4 to TRBJ1-1; no reliable D call. This CDR3 is built from 12 residues. Deletions cut 6 bases from V and 3 bases from J, with 8 bases between. CDR3 amino acids: CASSWVDTEAFF. The CDR3 DNA reads as TGTGCCAGCAGCTGGGTCGACACTGAAGCTTTCTTT.

The chain recombines TRBV28 with TRBJ2-3; TRBD2 agrees at 9 bases. The CDR3 loop spans 17 amino acids. The germline gives CDR1 MDHEN, CDR2 SYDVKM. J gave up 6 bases and V 3 bases, and 13 bases lay outside the gene matches. The CDR3 nucleotides read TGTGCCAGCAGTTTCCCCCTCCAAGCGGGGGGCGGGGATACGCAGTATTTT. Translation gives CASSFPLQAGGGDTQYF.

V usage is TRBV7-2 and J usage is TRBJ2-1; weak D call: TRBD1 (6 bases). V shed 1 base and J shed 12 bases, with 10 bases lying between them. CDR1 and CDR2 (germline): SGHTA, FQGNSA. The CDR3 runs to 12 residues. The CDR3 protein is CASSLGTVGQFF. The DNA for the CDR3 is TGTGCCAGCAGCTTAGGGACAGTAGGGCAGTTCTTC. The whole variable domain, filled in from reference TRBV7-2 and TRBJ2-1, reads GAGVSQSPSNKVTEKGKDVELRCDPISGHTALYWYRQSLGQGLEFLIYFQGNSAPDKSGLPSDRFSAERTGGSVSTLTIQRTQQEDSAVYLCASSLGTVGQFFGPGTRLTVL.

The chain combines TRBV11-2 with TRBJ2-7; 8 nucleotides agree with TRBD2. The CDR3 contains 15 residues. CDR1 and CDR2 (germline): SGHAT, FQNNGV. With V trimmed by 0 bases and J by 5 bases, 6 bases remained unmatched. In DNA, the CDR3 is TGTGCCAGCAGCTTAGATCGGGAGGGGGGAGACGAGCAGTACTTC. Encoded protein: CASSLDREGGDEQYF.

The chain employs TRBV20-1 and TRBJ2-5; 7 bases match TRBD2. Looked up from germline, CDR1 is DFQATT and CDR2 is SNEGSKA (reference sequence). CDR3 size: 12 residues. The CDR3 sequence: CRTAGFQETQYF. The CDR3 DNA sequence: TGCAGAACAGCGGGGTTCCAAGAGACCCAGTACTTC.

This clonotype was seen many times. The chain links TRBV2 to TRBJ1-5, with D unresolved. The ends were cut back, 7 bases at V and 0 bases at J, with 10 bases in the middle. Germline lookup yields CDR1 SNHLY and CDR2 FYNNEI. The CDR3 covers 14 residues. The DNA of the CDR3 is TGTGCCAGCACGGTGGGCCATAGCAATCAGCCCCAGCATTTT. It is translated as CASTVGHSNQPQHF.

This rearrangement joins TRBV20-1 to TRBJ2-1; TRBD2 aligns across 16 bases. The CDR3 is made up of 17 amino acids. CDR1 DFQATT and CDR2 SNEGSKA come from the germline V gene (reference sequence). The junction had 8 bases not matched to a gene; V was cut back by 0 bases and J by 9 bases. CDR3 protein: CSARDHGTSGGAREQFF. The CDR3 DNA sequence: TGCAGTGCTAGAGACCACGGGACTAGCGGGGGGGCCCGTGAGCAGTTCTTC.

This clonotype was observed a handful of times. Written as DNA, the CDR3 is TGCGCCAGCAGCTTTCGAATAGCGGGGGGCTTGAACACCGGGGAGCTGTTTTTT. It encodes CASSFRIAGGLNTGELFF. V and J are TRBV5-1 and TRBJ2-2; TRBD2 aligns across 10 bases. Trimming removed 2 bases from V and 1 base from J; junction bases left unmatched: 8. CDR3 size: 18 residues. Germline V gene lookup returns CDR1 SGHRS and CDR2 YFSETQ.

This chain uses TRBV5-1 with TRBJ2-2; tentative D call: TRBD1 (6 bases). Germline assignment: CDR1 SGHRS and CDR2 YFSETQ. The CDR3 is 15 amino acids. With 1 base removed from V and 4 bases from J, the gap between germline ends came to 11 bases. In DNA form, the CDR3 reads TGCGCCAGCAGCTTGAGTCAGGGGAGCACCGGGGAGCTGTTTTTT. Its translation is CASSLSQGSTGELFF.

The J gene is TRBJ2-7, the V gene TRBV18; D may be TRBD1 (7 bases). With 8 bases removed from V and 4 bases from J, the gap between germline ends came to 15 bases. Germline assignment: CDR1 KGHSH and CDR2 LQKENI. This CDR3 spans 13 amino acids. The CDR3 region has the DNA TGTGCCAGCAGCAAGGGGGCGGGGTACGAGCAGTACTTC. As protein: CASSKGAGYEQYF.

This clonotype was observed a few times. The chain employs TRBV12-3 or TRBV12-4 and TRBJ2-7, with 7 bases identical to TRBD1. The CDR3 loop spans 14 amino acids. The junction had 12 bases not matched to a gene; V was cut back by 9 bases and J by 4 bases. The CDR3 spells CARPDRAPSYEQYF. As DNA, the CDR3 is TGTGCCAGGCCCGACAGGGCGCCTTCGTACGAGCAGTACTTC.

This clonotype was counted between two and nine times. The chain combines TRBV20-1 with TRBJ1-1; D is unclear. This CDR3 region has 13 residues. V lost 1 base and J 8 bases, leaving 14 bases between the germline ends. CDR1 and CDR2 from the germline V gene are DFQATT and SNEGSKA (reference sequence). CDR3 bases: TGCAGTGCTAGAGGGCCCGACCGGGCAGAAGCTTTCTTT. This translates into CSARGPDRAEAFF.

This clonotype has just a few counts. J is TRBJ2-5 and V is TRBV27; D perhaps matches TRBD2 (5 bases). CDR1 is MNHEY, CDR2 SMNVEV, per germline (reference sequence). V was shortened by 3 bases and J by 7 bases, with 12 bases between the two germline ends. This CDR3 has 13 amino acids. The CDR3 sequence: CASSFGVTTTQYF. DNA of the CDR3: TGTGCCAGCAGTTTCGGAGTGACTACGACCCAGTACTTC.